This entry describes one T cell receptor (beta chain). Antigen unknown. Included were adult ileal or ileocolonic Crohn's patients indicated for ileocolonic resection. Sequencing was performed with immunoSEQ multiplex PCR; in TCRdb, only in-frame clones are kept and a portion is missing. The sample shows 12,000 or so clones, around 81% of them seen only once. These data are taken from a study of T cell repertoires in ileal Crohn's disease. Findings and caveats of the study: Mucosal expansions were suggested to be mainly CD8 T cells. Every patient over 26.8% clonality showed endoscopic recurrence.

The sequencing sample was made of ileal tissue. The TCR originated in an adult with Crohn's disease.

DNA for the CDR3: TGCGCCAGCAGCCAGCAACCGGGACAGTTAAACACTGAAGCTTTCTTT. Amino acid sequence: CASSQQPGQLNTEAFF. The rearrangement joins TRBV4-1 to TRBJ1-1; 7 nucleotides line up with TRBD1. V lost 3 bases to trimming and J lost 2 bases; unmatched junction nucleotides: 9. Germline V CDR1 and CDR2: MGHRA, YSYEKL. The CDR3 length is 16 residues.